These 3 T cell receptor beta chains share one sample of origin, sequenced in a study of T cell repertoires in cytomegalovirus infection. One entry per CDR3 protein results from TCRdb running MiXCR on the reads. The table shows about 310,000 distinct CDR3 sequences, with 15% to 20% occurring only once. Sample: PBMCs. These receptors all come from a human donor in good health (CMV status not recorded). Some clones in this sample may be carry-over from other donors' samples.

The rearrangement links TRBV7-8 to TRBJ2-1; the match to TRBD1 covers 7 bases. The J segment lost 1 base and the V segment lost 5 bases, leaving 11 bases of the junction unmatched. The germline gives CDR1 SGHVS, CDR2 FQNEAQ. The CDR3 runs to 17 residues. As DNA, the CDR3 is TGTGCCAGCAGCACTTGGATGACAGGGCTTTCCTACAATGAGCAGTTCTTC. Encoded protein: CASSTWMTGLSYNEQFF.

This clonotype was seen only a few times. This chain links TRBV12-3 or TRBV12-4 with TRBJ2-3, with D maybe TRBD2 (5 bases). Trimming took off 1 base at V and 6 bases at J, with 14 bases between the two ends. The CDR3 has 15 amino acids. The CDR3 region has the DNA TGTGCCAGCAGTTTAGTGGTGACTACCCTTGATACGCAGTATTTT. Encoded protein: CASSLVVTTLDTQYF.

This clonotype was seen repeatedly, ten times or more. This sequence joins TRBV19 and TRBJ2-1, with D possibly being TRBD1 (7 bases). The V gene lost 5 bases and the J gene lost 9 bases, with 14 bases spanning the gap. The CDR3 is 13 residues long. The germline V gene has CDR1 LNHDA and CDR2 SQIVND (reference sequence). The CDR3 DNA follows: TGTGCCAGTAGTCAGACAGGGAGGACTGAGCAGTTCTTC. Encoded protein: CASSQTGRTEQFF. Variable domain in full (rest from reference TRBV19 and TRBJ2-1): DGGITQSPKYLFRKEGQNVTLSCEQNLNHDAMYWYRQDPGQGLRLIYYSQIVNDFQKGDIAEGYSVSREKKESFPLTVTSAQKNPTAFYLCASSQTGRTEQFFGPGTRLTVL.